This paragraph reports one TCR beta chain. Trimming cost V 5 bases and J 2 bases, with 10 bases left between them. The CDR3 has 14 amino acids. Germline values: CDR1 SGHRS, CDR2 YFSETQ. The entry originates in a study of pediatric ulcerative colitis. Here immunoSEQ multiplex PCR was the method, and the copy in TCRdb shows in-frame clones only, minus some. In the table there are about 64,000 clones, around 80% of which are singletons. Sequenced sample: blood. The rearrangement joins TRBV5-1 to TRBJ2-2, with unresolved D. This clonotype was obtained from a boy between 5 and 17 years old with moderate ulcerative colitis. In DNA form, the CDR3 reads TGCGCCAGCAGAGGGCCCTCTAACACCGGGGAGCTGTTTTTT. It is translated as CASRGPSNTGELFF.